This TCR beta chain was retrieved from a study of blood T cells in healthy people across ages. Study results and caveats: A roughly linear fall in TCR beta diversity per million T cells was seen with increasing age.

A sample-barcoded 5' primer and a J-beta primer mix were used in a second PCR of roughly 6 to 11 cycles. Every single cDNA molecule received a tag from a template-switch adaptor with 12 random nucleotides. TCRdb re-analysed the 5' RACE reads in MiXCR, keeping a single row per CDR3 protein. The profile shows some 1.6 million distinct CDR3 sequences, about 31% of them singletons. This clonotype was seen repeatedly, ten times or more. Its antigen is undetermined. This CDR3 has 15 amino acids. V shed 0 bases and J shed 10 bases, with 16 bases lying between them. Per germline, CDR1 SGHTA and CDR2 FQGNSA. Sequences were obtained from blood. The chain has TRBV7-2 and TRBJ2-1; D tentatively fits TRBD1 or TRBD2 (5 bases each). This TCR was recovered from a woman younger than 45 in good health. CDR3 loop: CASSLAGRGKGEQFF. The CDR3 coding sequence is TGTGCCAGCAGCTTAGCGGGCCGGGGTAAGGGGGAGCAGTTCTTC.